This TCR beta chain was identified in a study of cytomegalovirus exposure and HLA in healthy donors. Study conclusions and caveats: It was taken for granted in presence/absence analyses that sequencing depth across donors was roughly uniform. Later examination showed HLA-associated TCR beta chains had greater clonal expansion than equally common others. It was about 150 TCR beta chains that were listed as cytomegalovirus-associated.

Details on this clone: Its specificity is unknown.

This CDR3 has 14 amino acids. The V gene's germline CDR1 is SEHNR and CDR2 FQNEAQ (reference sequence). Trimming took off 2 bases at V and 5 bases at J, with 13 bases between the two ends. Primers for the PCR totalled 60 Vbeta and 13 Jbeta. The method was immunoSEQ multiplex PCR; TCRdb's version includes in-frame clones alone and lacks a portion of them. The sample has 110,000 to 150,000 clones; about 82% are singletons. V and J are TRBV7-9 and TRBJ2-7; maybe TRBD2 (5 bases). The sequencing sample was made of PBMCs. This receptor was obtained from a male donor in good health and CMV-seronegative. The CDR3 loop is CASSLHQAGDEQYF. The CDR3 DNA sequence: TGTGCCAGCAGCTTACACCAGGCGGGCGACGAGCAGTACTTC.